Listed here are 29 T cell receptor beta chains from one sample, sequenced in a study of shared clonotypes between healthy human individuals. Naive-designated CD8 cells lacked CD45RO, were positively enriched for CCR7, and omitted terminally differentiated effector memory CD45RA+ cells. The protocol was immunoSEQ multiplex PCR, while the TCRdb copy is restricted to in-frame clones and leaves out a portion. The profile shows around 2.1 million clones, around 93% of them singletons. The sequencing input was naive CD8+ T cells from PBMCs. Receptors originate from a young man in good health. Some clones in this sample may be carry-over from other donors' samples.

This clone was seen only a few times. V gene TRBV27 combines with J gene TRBJ2-5; no firm D call. The CDR3 length is 14 residues. CDR1 is MNHEY and CDR2 is SMNVEV in the germline V gene (reference sequence). V lost 4 bases and J lost 4, with 13 bases in between. The CDR3 DNA sequence: TGTGCCAGCAGTTACCGAGACCCCCGAGAGACCCAGTACTTC. Residues: CASSYRDPRETQYF.

The chain employs TRBV7-8 and TRBJ1-2; 7 bases match TRBD1. Per the germline V gene, CDR1 is SGHVS and CDR2 is FQNEAQ. The CDR3 consists of 15 residues. The trim removed 1 base at V and 3 bases at J, leaving 5 bases unmatched. The CDR3 protein is CASSLEEGAYYGYTF. DNA of the CDR3: TGTGCCAGCAGCTTAGAAGAGGGGGCCTACTATGGCTACACCTTC.

The chain uses TRBV27 and TRBJ1-2; D unclear. CDR3 length: 12 residues. Per germline, CDR1 MNHEY and CDR2 SMNVEV (reference sequence). The CDR3 DNA reads as TGTGGGGGTTTAGGCATAAACTATGGCTACACCTTC. Its translation: CGGLGINYGYTF.

This chain joins TRBV5-1 and TRBJ2-2; TRBD1 matches at 11 bases. V gave up 4 bases and J gave up 1 base; unmatched junction bases: 6. Germline CDR1 SGHRS, CDR2 YFSETQ. The CDR3 is made up of 17 amino acids. The DNA of the CDR3 is TGCGCCAGCAGCCAGGACAGGGGGCTACTGAACACCGGGGAGCTGTTTTTT. This sequence encodes CASSQDRGLLNTGELFF. Supplemented by reference TRBV5-1 and TRBJ2-2, the full variable domain reads KAGVTQTPRYLIKTRGQQVTLSCSPISGHRSVSWYQQTPGQGLQFLFEYFSETQRNKGNFPGRFSGRQFSNSRSEMNVSTLELGDSALYLCASSQDRGLLNTGELFFGEGSRLTVL.

The V call is TRBV21-1, the J call TRBJ2-7; the D call TRBD1 from the table was never checked on the DNA. TRBV21-1 is labeled a pseudogene. This CDR3 is 16 amino acids long. CDR3 protein: CASSKASGAVDYEQYF. CDR3 in DNA: TGTGCCAGCAGCAAAGCGAGTGGGGCGGTGGACTACGAGCAGTACTTC.

The rearrangement joins TRBV5-1 to TRBJ2-1; D tentatively fits TRBD1 or TRBD2 (5 bases each). The length of the CDR3 is 15 residues. V lost 3 bases and J lost 8, with 18 bases in between. Germline V gene data show CDR1 as SGHRS and CDR2 as YFSETQ. The CDR3 protein is CASSWGRPGVDEQFF. The CDR3 region has the DNA TGCGCCAGCAGCTGGGGACGGCCCGGAGTCGATGAGCAGTTCTTC.

J is TRBJ1-5 and V is TRBV27; 8 bases line up with TRBD1. V was pared by 5 bases and J by 6 bases, with 6 bases of the junction left unmatched. There are 14 residues in the CDR3. Germline CDR1 and CDR2: MNHEY and SMNVEV (reference sequence). CDR3 DNA sequence: TGTGCCAGCAGTACCACAGGGGGGAGTCAGCCCCAGCATTTT. Its translation is CASSTTGGSQPQHF.

The J gene is TRBJ2-1, the V gene TRBV25-1; TRBD2 matches at 8 bases. V shed 7 bases, J shed 4 bases, and the junction held 9 bases outside the gene matches. This CDR3 is 15 amino acids long. The germline V gene encodes CDR1 MGHDK and CDR2 SYGVNS. DNA for the CDR3: TGTGCCAGCACCCCGAGCGGGAGTTCTTACAATGAGCAGTTCTTC. This translates into CASTPSGSSYNEQFF. The variable domain in full, completed from reference TRBV25-1 and TRBJ2-1, reads EADIYQTPRYLVIGTGKKITLECSQTMGHDKMYWYQQDPGMELHLIHYSYGVNSTEKGDLSSESTVSRIRTEHFPLTLESARPSHTSQYLCASTPSGSSYNEQFFGPGTRLTVL.

The chain carries TRBV7-3 and TRBJ2-2; 10 nucleotides match TRBD1. The CDR3 contains 16 residues. V dropped 5 bases and J dropped 2; count of bases not matched to a gene: 5. CDR1 is SGHTA, CDR2 FQGTGA, per germline. As DNA, the CDR3 is TGTGCCAGCAGCGAGGGACAGGGGCTAAACACCGGGGAGCTGTTTTTT. It specifies CASSEGQGLNTGELFF.

This clone appeared once. CDR3 protein: CAWGRDPGYNEQFF. The CDR3 nucleotides read TGTGCCTGGGGCCGGGACCCAGGCTACAATGAGCAGTTCTTC. V is TRBV30 and J is TRBJ2-1, with D perhaps TRBD1 or TRBD2 (5 bases each). CDR3 length: 14 residues. The V end was cut by 5 bases, the J end by 3 bases, with 14 bases between. Germline loops: CDR1 GTSNPN, CDR2 SVGIG (reference sequence).

This clone was seen only once. The V call is TRBV4-1, the J call TRBJ2-4; the D gene is possibly TRBD2 (5 bases). The CDR3 has 16 amino acids. V was clipped by 0 bases and J by 5 bases, with 14 bases between them. The germline gives CDR1 MGHRA, CDR2 YSYEKL. In DNA, the CDR3 is TGCGCCAGCAGCCAAGAGCCGGGGAAAGGGCAAAACATTCAGTACTTC. As protein: CASSQEPGKGQNIQYF.

The chain is built from TRBV29-1 and TRBJ1-2; D not resolved. Germline V gives CDR1 SQVTM, CDR2 ANQGSEA. This CDR3 is 11 amino acids long. The V gene lost 7 bases and the J gene lost 4 bases, with 10 bases spanning the gap. The DNA of the CDR3 is TGCAGCGCGTGGGAGGGCTATGGCTACACCTTC. Translation: CSAWEGYGYTF.

Notes on this clone: Other DNA sequences within the sample encode an identical CDR3. The V and J genes are TRBV4-1 and TRBJ2-7; D not resolved. The CDR3 has 14 amino acids. CDR1 and CDR2 from the germline V gene are MGHRA and YSYEKL. Trimming removed 1 base from V and 3 bases from J, with 10 bases in between. The CDR3 sequence is CASSQGLGVYEQYF. In DNA form, the CDR3 reads TGCGCCAGCAGCCAAGGTCTAGGCGTCTACGAGCAGTACTTC.

Details on this clone: This sample includes further DNA sequences coding for the same CDR3. The chain has TRBV27 and TRBJ2-7; TRBD1 is a possible D gene (6 bases). Germline CDR1 reads MNHEY; CDR2 reads SMNVEV (reference sequence). There are 13 residues in the CDR3. The V end was cut by 6 bases, the J end by 3 bases, with 12 bases between. CDR3 nucleotides: TGTGCCAGCAGCACTACAGGGAGCTACGAGCAGTACTTC. Translation: CASSTTGSYEQYF.

Concerning this clone itself: In the same sample, other DNA sequences code for this CDR3. This CDR3 reads CASSFSSTYEQYF. DNA of the CDR3: TGTGCCAGCAGTTTCTCGTCTACCTACGAGCAGTACTTC. The chain links TRBV27 to TRBJ2-7; D is undetermined. Germline V gene sequence: CDR1 MNHEY, CDR2 SMNVEV (reference sequence). The V gene lost 3 bases and the J gene lost 2 bases, with 8 bases spanning the gap. The CDR3 is 13 amino acids.

The genes are TRBV10-2 and TRBJ2-5; 10 bases line up with TRBD2. The germline gives CDR1 WSHSY, CDR2 SAAADI. The length of the CDR3 is 14 residues. V shed 11 bases and J 4 bases; nucleotides not matched to a gene: 10. The CDR3 bases are TGCGCCGTCTTAGCGGGAGGAATAGTAGAGACCCAGTACTTC. This translates into CAVLAGGIVETQYF.

For this clone: The same CDR3 arises from other DNA sequences in this sample as well. The rearrangement links TRBV19 to TRBJ2-1; 7 bases are a match to TRBD2. The germline V gene encodes CDR1 LNHDA and CDR2 SQIVND (reference sequence). The length of the CDR3 is 14 residues. With V trimmed by 6 bases and J by 7 bases, 9 bases remained unmatched. CDR3 DNA: TGTGCCAGTAGATGGGGGGAGGGCCTTAATGAGCAGTTCTTC. It specifies CASRWGEGLNEQFF. Filled out from reference TRBV19 and TRBJ2-1, the complete variable domain reads DGGITQSPKYLFRKEGQNVTLSCEQNLNHDAMYWYRQDPGQGLRLIYYSQIVNDFQKGDIAEGYSVSREKKESFPLTVTSAQKNPTAFYLCASRWGEGLNEQFFGPGTRLTVL.

The chain uses TRBV25-1 and TRBJ1-1; TRBD1 aligns across 9 bases. Trimming at V came to 4 bases and at J to 2 bases, leaving 2 bases not matched to a gene. In germline, CDR1 is MGHDK, CDR2 SYGVNS. The CDR3 is made up of 14 amino acids. Written as DNA, the CDR3 is TGTGCCAGCAGTGCGGACAGGGGAAACACTGAAGCTTTCTTT. Protein product: CASSADRGNTEAFF.

For this clone: This same CDR3 is encoded by further DNA sequences in the sample. The chain combines TRBV7-9 with TRBJ2-7; D remains unclear. Between the trimmed V and J ends, which lost 5 bases and 1 base, there was a span of 6 bases. The CDR3 is 12 residues long. Germline values: CDR1 SEHNR, CDR2 FQNEAQ (reference sequence). The CDR3 bases are TGTGCCAGCAGCCCCGGTTCCTACGAGCAGTACTTC. It codes for CASSPGSYEQYF.

The chain uses TRBV28 and TRBJ2-7; D unresolved. The CDR3 has 12 amino acids. The V gene's germline CDR1 is MDHEN and CDR2 SYDVKM. Between the trimmed V and J ends, which lost 9 bases and 3 bases, there was a span of 12 bases. The CDR3 is CASHTSNYEQYF. The CDR3 DNA is TGTGCCAGTCATACCTCCAACTACGAGCAGTACTTC.

This chain uses TRBV28 with TRBJ1-2; perhaps TRBD1 as D (5 bases). V shed 8 bases and J shed 4 bases, with 20 bases lying between them. This CDR3 is built from 15 residues. Germline CDR1 MDHEN, CDR2 SYDVKM. CDR3 in amino acids: CASVSTPGIFYGYTF. CDR3 coding DNA: TGTGCCAGCGTATCCACTCCAGGGATCTTCTATGGCTACACCTTC.

This chain connects TRBV19 to TRBJ2-6, with a tentative D call TRBD2 (5 bases). Germline assignment: CDR1 LNHDA and CDR2 SQIVND (reference sequence). V was cut by 8 bases and J by 3 bases, with 14 bases left in between. CDR3 length equals 15 residues. This chain's CDR3 is CASRPYGDGANVLTF. The DNA of the CDR3 is TGTGCCAGTCGGCCGTACGGGGATGGGGCCAACGTCCTGACTTTC.

The rearrangement links TRBV27 to TRBJ1-5; D may be TRBD1 (5 bases). The V and J ends lost 3 bases and 7 bases respectively, with 16 bases between them. Per germline, CDR1 MNHEY and CDR2 SMNVEV (reference sequence). CDR3 size: 15 residues. DNA of the CDR3: TGTGCCAGCAGTTTCCTGGGGGACTTTGGCCAGCCCCAGCATTTT. As protein: CASSFLGDFGQPQHF.

The genes are TRBV9 and TRBJ2-3; possibly TRBD1 for D (5 bases). Between the trimmed V and J ends, which lost 6 bases and 0 bases, there was a span of 14 bases. This CDR3 contains 15 residues. Germline V gives CDR1 SGDLS, CDR2 YYNGEE. The CDR3 DNA reads as TGTGCCAGCAATACAGGAACAACTAGCACAGATACGCAGTATTTT. It is translated as CASNTGTTSTDTQYF.

The chain combines TRBV10-3 with TRBJ1-2; TRBD1 aligns across 7 bases. Germline lookup yields CDR1 ENHRY and CDR2 SYGVKD. V lost 6 bases and J lost 3; bases outside the gene matches: 4. There are 13 residues in the CDR3. The CDR3 coding sequence is TGTGCCATCAGGGGAACAGGGGACTATGGCTACACCTTC. This encodes CAIRGTGDYGYTF.

The chain employs TRBV19 and TRBJ2-7; 10 positions agree with TRBD1. Germline CDR1 LNHDA, CDR2 SQIVND (reference sequence). V lost 6 bases to trimming and J lost 7 bases; unmatched junction nucleotides: 12. The CDR3 spans 15 residues. The CDR3 sequence: CASSSLRQGAYEQYF. Written as DNA, the CDR3 is TGTGCCAGTAGCTCTTTAAGACAGGGGGCTTATGAGCAGTACTTC. The variable domain in full, with the rest retrieved from reference TRBV19 and TRBJ2-7, is DGGITQSPKYLFRKEGQNVTLSCEQNLNHDAMYWYRQDPGQGLRLIYYSQIVNDFQKGDIAEGYSVSREKKESFPLTVTSAQKNPTAFYLCASSSLRQGAYEQYFGPGTRLTVT.

The CDR3 bases are TGTGCCAGCAGTTCGGGACTAGCGGGATTGGCCCAGTACTTC. It codes for CASSSGLAGLAQYF. The rearrangement joins TRBV6-6 to TRBJ2-5, with 13 bases fitting TRBD2. CDR3 length: 14 residues. With 4 bases clipped from V and 9 bases from J, the junction kept 5 bases outside the gene matches. Germline-derived CDR1 and CDR2 are MNHNY and SVGAGI (reference sequence).

The chain combines TRBV27 with TRBJ1-1; a possible D gene is TRBD1 (5 bases). V dropped 6 bases and J dropped 0 bases, with 11 bases sitting between them. The CDR3 is made up of 14 amino acids. The germline V gene encodes CDR1 MNHEY and CDR2 SMNVEV (reference sequence). Written as DNA, the CDR3 is TGTGCCAGCAGATCGACAGCCATGAACACTGAAGCTTTCTTT. This codes for CASRSTAMNTEAFF.

The J gene is TRBJ2-2, the V gene TRBV5-6; 9 nucleotides line up with TRBD2. Germline trimming cut 2 bases from V and 4 bases from J; bases unmatched to any gene: 9. Germline V gene data show CDR1 as SGHDT and CDR2 as YYEEEE. The CDR3 totals 17 residues. In DNA form, the CDR3 reads TGTGCCAGCAGCTTATTACGAGGGACTAGCACCACCGGGGAGCTGTTTTTT. Protein product: CASSLLRGTSTTGELFF.